This TCR beta chain was sequenced for a study of control samples from healthy donors and cancer patients. Some clones are missing from TCRdb's copy, which holds only in-frame ones; the method was immunoSEQ multiplex PCR. The sample carries about 170,000 clones, around 93% recorded once. Germline V gene sequence: CDR1 MNHEY, CDR2 SMNVEV (reference sequence). V shed 3 bases, J shed 2 bases, and the junction held 8 bases outside the gene matches. The CDR3 sequence is 16 residues long. The V and J genes are TRBV27 and TRBJ2-3, with 7 bases identical to TRBD2. Sequencing was done on a sample of blood. The TCR sequence derives from a woman aged 55 to 70 in good health. CDR3 protein: CASSLLASGHTDTQYF. In DNA form, the CDR3 reads TGTGCCAGCAGTTTGTTGGCTAGCGGACACACAGATACGCAGTATTTT.